This TCR beta chain was sequenced in a study of blood T cell repertoires in COVID-19. Background on the study: Acute-phase and convalescent COVID-19 samples originated in the United States, Italy and Spain.

Per the original data handling: Estimation of nucleated cell counts was performed using reference gene primer amplification. Sequencing used immunoSEQ multiplex PCR; TCRdb keeps in-frame clones, though not all of them. The V and J calls and the clone size are those of that table, but D and trimming were determined from the DNA. The repertoire includes just under 100,000 clones, approximately 86% of them detected once, and 10% to 15% sits in the top ten. With V trimmed by 6 bases and J by 6 bases, 5 bases remained unmatched. The CDR3 is made up of 14 amino acids. Germline values: CDR1 MDHEN, CDR2 SYDVKM.

The chain recombines TRBV28 with TRBJ2-1, with 10 bases fitting TRBD2. The sequencing sample was made of peripheral blood. The receptor comes from a woman aged 55-70 years in a cohort sampled during active or convalescent COVID-19. CDR3 region: CASRGSGGGNEQFF. CDR3 nucleotides: TGTGCCAGCAGGGGCAGCGGGGGGGGCAATGAGCAGTTCTTC.